This T cell receptor beta chain was captured in a study of shared T cell receptors in the human thymus (dated by TCRdb to about 2021). With respect to the entire study: The study examined how self-reactive, shared T-cell receptor alpha chains are generated in the human thymus.

Remarks on this clone: There is no known antigen for this receptor. No base quality values were provided; no much bigger clone lies one nucleotide off.

The method was the immunoSEQ multiplex PCR assay. Here the immuneACCESS table is served through TCRdb, limited to in-frame sequences with V and J called. Missing clones are a known gap in these copies; in checked studies unresolved V genes cover under half, and the rest lacks a known reason. The sample contains approximately 730,000 clones, 80% to 90% of them found a single time. Clones ranked in the top ten supply approximately 0.01% of the sample. This same sample was also taken into another study, of human thymus T cells. The second study's authors report: The donors were immunologically healthy infants in Finland who had open corrective cardiac surgery for congenital heart defects. Thymus tissue was collected as surgical resects that were removed during corrective cardiac surgery. Usage of V and J gene segments appeared to be biased in both the thymic and the peripheral blood repertoires. The related research reported highly overlapping thymic TCR repertoires among unrelated individuals. The study characterized TCR alpha and beta repertoires from about 8 infant thymus samples and a few related peripheral blood samples. The cohort included a handful of male and a couple of female infants, with donor ages spanning 7 to 244 days. Thymocytes were mechanically released from the tissue and were stored as pellets of roughly 10-34 million cells at -70 degrees C. A QIAsymphony instrument was used to extract genomic DNA from frozen cell pellets. The immunoSEQ multiplex PCR assay was used to amplify the TCRB and TCRAD loci from a standardized amount of quality-controlled genomic DNA. The V(D)J region was spanned by amplicons of a length sufficient to cover the CDR3 and to identify V and J genes. Through the commercial immunoSEQ service, the amplicons were sequenced on an Illumina platform. Primer bias and sequencing errors were corrected as previously described, and TCRAD and TCRB definitions were based on the IMGT database. immunoSEQ Analyzer 3.0 and VDJTools were used for repertoire analysis, which covered basic statistics, V/J segment usage, diversity estimates, rarefaction and pairwise overlap. To estimate diversity, the Chao1, ChaoE, Efron-Thisted, Shannon and inverse Simpson indices were applied, and diversity was also estimated on datasets down-sampled to the smallest sample. Repertoire overlap was assessed by strict matching of CDR3 nucleotide sequence, V gene and J gene, and clustering was done by Jaccard-based multidimensional scaling. On average, about 800,000 unique TCRB clonotypes were obtained from thymus samples, compared with 75,000 to 90,000 from blood samples.

This receptor was taken from a girl in the first two years of life with a congenital heart defect. Donor details come from another sample of the same person, matched by shared clones. The sequenced material came from thymocytes.

The base sequence is TGTGCCAGCAGTGAAGAACAGGGCCCCGGGGTGAATCAGCCCCAGCATTTT. It is translated as CASSEEQGPGVNQPQHF. The chain couples TRBV2 to TRBJ1-5; the D gene is perhaps TRBD1, from 6 matching bases. For CDR1 and CDR2, the germline V gene lists SNHLY and FYNNEI. The CDR3 measures 17 amino acids from cysteine to phenylalanine. Of all the DNA, just the CDR3 is kept, 51 bases in frame from base 1. V is reduced by 1 base and J by 4 bases, leaving a spacing of 17 bases between them.